Given below is one TCR beta chain in context. Germline lookup yields CDR1 MNHNS and CDR2 SASEGT. There are 14 residues in the CDR3. V was shortened by 1 base and J by 5 bases, with 9 bases between the two germline ends. This entry comes from a study of blood T cell repertoires in COVID-19. Study details: Samples representing acute and convalescent COVID-19 were sourced from the United States, Italy and Spain. T cells, B-cell-depleted T cells, or PBMCs provided the cDNA or gDNA that served as material.

Assay used: immunoSEQ multiplex PCR; TCRdb lists only in-frame clones, some missing. This sample has 160,000 or so clones, with around 89% found just once. The chain joins TRBV6-1 to TRBJ1-5; D gene unclear. The specimen was peripheral blood. The clonotype originates from a woman aged 40 to 49 with acute or convalescent COVID-19. The CDR3 nucleotides read TGTGCCAGCAGTGAAGTGGCCATCTATCAGCCCCAGCATTTT. Protein: CASSEVAIYQPQHF.